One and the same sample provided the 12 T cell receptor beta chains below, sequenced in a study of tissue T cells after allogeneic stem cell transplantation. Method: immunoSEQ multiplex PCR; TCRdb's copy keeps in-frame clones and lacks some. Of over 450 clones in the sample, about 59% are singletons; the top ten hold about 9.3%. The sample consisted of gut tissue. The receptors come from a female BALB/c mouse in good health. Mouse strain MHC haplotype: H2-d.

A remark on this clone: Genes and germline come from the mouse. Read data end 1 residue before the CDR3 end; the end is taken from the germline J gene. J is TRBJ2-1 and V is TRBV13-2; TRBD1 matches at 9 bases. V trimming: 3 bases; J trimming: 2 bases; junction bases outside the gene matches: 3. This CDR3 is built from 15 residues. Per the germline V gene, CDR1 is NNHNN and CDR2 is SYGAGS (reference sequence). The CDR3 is CASGVDRGDYAEQFF. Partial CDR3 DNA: TGTGCCAGCGGTGTGGACAGGGGAGACTATGCTGAGCAGTTC.

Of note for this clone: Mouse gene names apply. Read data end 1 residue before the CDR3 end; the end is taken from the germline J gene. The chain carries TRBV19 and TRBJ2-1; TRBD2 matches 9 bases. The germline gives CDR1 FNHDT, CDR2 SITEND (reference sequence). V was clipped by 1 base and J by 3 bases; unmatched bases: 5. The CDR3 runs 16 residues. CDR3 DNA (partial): TGTGCCAGCAGTATACACTGGGGGGCGCCCTATGCTGAGCAGTTC. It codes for CASSIHWGAPYAEQF. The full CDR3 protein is CASSIHWGAPYAEQFF. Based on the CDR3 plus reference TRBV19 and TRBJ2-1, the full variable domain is GGIITQTPKFLIGQEGQKLTLKCQQNFNHDTMYWYRQDSGKGLRLIYYSITENDLQKGDLSEGYDASREKKSSFSLTVTSAQKNEMAVFLCASSIHWGAPYAEQFFGPGTRLTVL.

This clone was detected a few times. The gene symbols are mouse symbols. CDR3 amino acids: CGARQNAEQFF. The part of the CDR3 DNA that was read is TGTGGTGCTAGACAGAATGCTGAGCAGTTC. The rearrangement uses TRBV20 and TRBJ2-1, with no clear D. The CDR3 is cut off 1 residue early in the read; its end comes from the germline J gene. The CDR3 covers 11 residues. The V end was cut by 3 bases, the J end by 5 bases, with 5 bases between. Per the germline V gene, CDR1 is GFQATS and CDR2 is STVNSAI.

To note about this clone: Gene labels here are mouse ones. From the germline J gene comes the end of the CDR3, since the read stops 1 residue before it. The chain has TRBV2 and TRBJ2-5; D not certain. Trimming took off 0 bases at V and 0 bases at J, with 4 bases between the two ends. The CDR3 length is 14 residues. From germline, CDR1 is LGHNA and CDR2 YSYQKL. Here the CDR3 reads CASSQDWNQDTQYF. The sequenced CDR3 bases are TGTGCCAGCAGCCAAGATTGGAACCAAGACACCCAGTAC.

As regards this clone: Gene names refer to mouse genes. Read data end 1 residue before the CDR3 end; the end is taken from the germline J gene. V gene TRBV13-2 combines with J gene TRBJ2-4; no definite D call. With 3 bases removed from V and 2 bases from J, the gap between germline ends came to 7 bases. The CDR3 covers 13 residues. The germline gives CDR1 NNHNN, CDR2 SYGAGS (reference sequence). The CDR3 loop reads CASGAGVQNTLYF. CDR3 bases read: TGTGCCAGCGGTGCCGGGGTTCAAAACACCTTGTAC.

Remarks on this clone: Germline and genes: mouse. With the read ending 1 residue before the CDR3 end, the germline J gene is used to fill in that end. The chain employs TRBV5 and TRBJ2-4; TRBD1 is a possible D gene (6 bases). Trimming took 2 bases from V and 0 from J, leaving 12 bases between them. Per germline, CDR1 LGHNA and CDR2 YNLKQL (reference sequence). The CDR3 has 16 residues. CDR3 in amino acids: CASSQNPGQSQNTLYF. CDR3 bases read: TGTGCCAGCAGCCAAAATCCGGGACAAAGTCAAAACACCTTGTAC.

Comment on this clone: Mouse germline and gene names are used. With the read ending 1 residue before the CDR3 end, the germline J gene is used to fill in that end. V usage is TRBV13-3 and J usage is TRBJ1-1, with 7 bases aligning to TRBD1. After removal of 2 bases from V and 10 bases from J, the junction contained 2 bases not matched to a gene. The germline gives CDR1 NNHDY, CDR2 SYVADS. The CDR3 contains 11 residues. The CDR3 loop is CASSEKGAVFF. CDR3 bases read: TGTGCCAGCAGTGAAAAGGGGGCAGTCTTC.

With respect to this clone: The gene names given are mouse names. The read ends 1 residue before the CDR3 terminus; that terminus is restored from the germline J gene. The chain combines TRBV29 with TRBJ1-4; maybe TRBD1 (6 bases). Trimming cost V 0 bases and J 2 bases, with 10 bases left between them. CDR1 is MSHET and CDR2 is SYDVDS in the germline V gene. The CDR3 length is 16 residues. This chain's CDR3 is CASSLSGTYSNERLFF. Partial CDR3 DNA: TGTGCTAGCAGTTTATCCGGGACATACTCCAACGAAAGATTATTT.

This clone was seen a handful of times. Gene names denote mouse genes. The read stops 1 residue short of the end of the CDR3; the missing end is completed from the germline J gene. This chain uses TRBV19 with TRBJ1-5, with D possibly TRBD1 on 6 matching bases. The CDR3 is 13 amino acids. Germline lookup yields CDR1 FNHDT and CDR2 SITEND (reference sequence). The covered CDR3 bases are TGTGCTCTCCGACAGGATAACAACCAGGCTCCGCTT. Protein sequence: CALRQDNNQAPL. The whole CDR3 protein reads CALRQDNNQAPLF.

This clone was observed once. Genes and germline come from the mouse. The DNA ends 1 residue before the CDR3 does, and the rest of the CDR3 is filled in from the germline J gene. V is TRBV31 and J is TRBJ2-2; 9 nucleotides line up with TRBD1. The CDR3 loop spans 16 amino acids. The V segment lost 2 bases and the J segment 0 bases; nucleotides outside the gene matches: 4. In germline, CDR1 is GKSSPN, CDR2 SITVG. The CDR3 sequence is CAWSSGQGANTGQLYF. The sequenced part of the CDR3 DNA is TGTGCCTGGAGTTCGGGACAGGGTGCAAACACCGGGCAGCTCTAC.

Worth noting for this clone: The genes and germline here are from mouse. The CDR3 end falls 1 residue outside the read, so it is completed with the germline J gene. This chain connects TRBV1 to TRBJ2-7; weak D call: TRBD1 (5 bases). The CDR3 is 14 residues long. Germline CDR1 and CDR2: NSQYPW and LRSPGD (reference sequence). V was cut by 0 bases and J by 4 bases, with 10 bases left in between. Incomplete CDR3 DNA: TGCACCTGCAGTGCAGATCTTGGACAATATGAACAGTAC. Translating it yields CTCSADLGQYEQY. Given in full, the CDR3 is CTCSADLGQYEQYF.

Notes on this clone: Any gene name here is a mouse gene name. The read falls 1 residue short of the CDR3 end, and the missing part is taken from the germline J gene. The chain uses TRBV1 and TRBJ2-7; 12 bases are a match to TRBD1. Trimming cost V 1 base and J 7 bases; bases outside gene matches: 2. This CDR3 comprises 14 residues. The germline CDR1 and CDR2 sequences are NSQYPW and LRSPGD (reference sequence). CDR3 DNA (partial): TGCACCTGCAGTGCAGGGGACAGGGGGCGAGAACAGTAC. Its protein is CTCSAGDRGREQY. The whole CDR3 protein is CTCSAGDRGREQYF.